The clone carrying this T cell receptor (beta chain) was picked up many times. The antigen is unknown. The data originate from a study of T cells in Graves' hyperthyroidism and ophthalmopathy. Regions amplified from RNA transcripts were the TCR beta CDR3 regions. During a first-round RT-PCR of the TCR CDR3, the HTBI primer set was used. TCRdb redid the calling of the multiplex PCR reads with MiXCR, one entry per CDR3 protein. The sample shows 550,000 to 600,000 distinct CDR3 sequences, 12% to 15% of them seen only once. The V end was cut by 3 bases, the J end by 5 bases, with 19 bases between. This CDR3 comprises 17 residues. CDR1 KGHDR and CDR2 SFDVKD come from the germline V gene. Study results and limitations: Median prediction lead before ophthalmopathy onset was 6 to 8 months with the model.

The receptor's source is a woman between 18 and 29 years old with Graves' ophthalmopathy. Material: blood. This chain joins TRBV24-1 and TRBJ1-5; D is possibly TRBD1 (5 bases). The CDR3 protein is CATSDEMVGGGDQPQHF. In nucleotides, the CDR3 is TGTGCCACCAGTGATGAAATGGTCGGGGGGGGGGATCAGCCCCAGCATTTT.